This TCR beta chain was captured by sequencing in a study of T cell responses to AZD1222 COVID-19 vaccine. Analyses pooled second doses at about 4 or about 12 weeks. Only in-frame clones appear in the TCRdb table, and some are missing; sequencing was by immunoSEQ multiplex PCR. Of around 150,000 clones detected, around 87% appear once; the ten largest clones hold around 4.4%. There are 10 residues in the CDR3. V shed 4 bases and J shed 7 bases, with 4 bases lying between them. CDR1 is SNHLY and CDR2 is FYNNEI in the germline V gene. The receptor was derived from an adult who received the AZD1222 COVID-19 vaccine. Sequenced material: peripheral blood, taken 28 days after the second AZD1222 dose. This rearrangement joins TRBV2 to TRBJ2-5; no definite D call. The CDR3: CASSVGTQYF. In DNA form, the CDR3 reads TGTGCCAGCAGTGTGGGGACCCAGTACTTC. The full variable domain, its missing parts supplied by reference TRBV2 and TRBJ2-5, is EPEVTQTPSHQVTQMGQEVILRCVPISNHLYFYWYRQILGQKVEFLVSFYNNEISEKSEIFDDQFSVERPDGSNFTLKIRSTKLEDSAMYFCASSVGTQYFGPGTRLLVL.